Presented here are 14 T cell receptor beta chains from one specimen sequenced in a study of T cell responses to AZD1222 COVID-19 vaccine. The repertoire was sequenced with immunoSEQ multiplex PCR; TCRdb's copy has only in-frame clones and lacks some. In the table there are 180,000 or so clones, approximately 90% of which are singletons. The sequencing used peripheral blood, collected 28 days after the second AZD1222 dose. The receptors were gathered from an adult who received the AZD1222 COVID-19 vaccine.

J is TRBJ2-2 and V is TRBV7-2, with 12 bases that match TRBD2. V shed 5 bases and J 2 bases; nucleotides not matched to a gene: 3. This CDR3 region has 16 residues. The germline V gene encodes CDR1 SGHTA and CDR2 FQGNSA. The CDR3 DNA is TGTGCCAGCAGCCTAGGACTAGCGGGAAACACCGGGGAGCTGTTTTTT. It codes for CASSLGLAGNTGELFF.

The rearrangement links TRBV28 to TRBJ2-7, with 15 bases that match TRBD2. CDR3 length: 16 residues. V dropped 2 bases and J dropped 2; count of bases not matched to a gene: 1. In germline, CDR1 is MDHEN, CDR2 SYDVKM. CDR3: CASSLGTSGRPYEQYF. DNA of the CDR3: TGTGCCAGCAGTTTAGGGACTAGCGGGAGGCCCTACGAGCAGTACTTC. The full variable domain, with the rest looked up from reference TRBV28 and TRBJ2-7, is DVKVTQSSRYLVKRTGEKVFLECVQDMDHENMFWYRQDPGLGLRLIYFSYDVKMKEKGDIPEGYSVSREKKERFSLILESASTNQTSMYLCASSLGTSGRPYEQYFGPGTRLTVT.

The DNA of the CDR3 is TGTGCCAGTAGCACAGGGGGCGCGGTGACCGGGGAGCTGTTTTTT. This sequence encodes CASSTGGAVTGELFF. The V gene is TRBV19, the J gene TRBJ2-2, with TRBD1 matching 9 bases. CDR3 size: 15 residues. The V gene end was trimmed by 6 bases and the J gene end by 5 bases; junction bases not matched to a gene: 7. In germline, CDR1 is LNHDA, CDR2 SQIVND (reference sequence).

The CDR3 DNA reads TGTGCCAGCAGTCCCTATAGGGGCAATGAGCAGTTCTTC. Its protein product is CASSPYRGNEQFF. The V gene is TRBV27, the J gene TRBJ2-1; possible D gene TRBD1, 5 bases. The CDR3 sequence is 13 residues long. CDR1 is MNHEY and CDR2 is SMNVEV in the germline V gene (reference sequence). Trimming left V 5 bases short and J 6 bases short, with 11 bases between.

The chain links TRBV28 to TRBJ2-7; 9 nucleotides align to TRBD1. Germline CDR1 MDHEN, CDR2 SYDVKM. The CDR3 consists of 13 residues. V lost 8 bases and J lost 5; bases outside the gene matches: 7. CDR3 DNA: TGTGCCAGCCACGGGACAGGGAGCCACGAGCAGTACTTC. This encodes CASHGTGSHEQYF.

The chain combines TRBV5-1 with TRBJ1-1, with TRBD1 as a possible D gene (6 bases). The CDR3 extends over 13 amino acids. CDR1 and CDR2 from the germline V gene are SGHRS and YFSETQ. V lost 4 bases, J lost 5 bases, and 12 bases lay in between. The CDR3: CASSPGGRTEAFF. In nucleotides, the CDR3 is TGCGCCAGCAGCCCCGGGGGCCGGACTGAAGCTTTCTTT.

The chain combines TRBV12-5 with TRBJ2-1; D is perhaps TRBD1 or TRBD2 (5 bases each). This CDR3 comprises 13 residues. The germline V and J ends were trimmed by 3 bases and 5 bases, with 8 bases remaining between them. Germline V lookup: CDR1 LGHNT, CDR2 FRNRAP. The CDR3 spells CASGFGTDNEQFF. CDR3 in DNA: TGTGCTAGTGGTTTTGGGACGGACAATGAGCAGTTCTTC. Looking up the rest from reference TRBV12-5 and TRBJ2-1 gives the full variable domain: DARVTQTPRHKVTEMGQEVTMRCQPILGHNTVFWYRQTMMQGLELLAYFRNRAPLDDSGMPKDRFSAEMPDATLATLKIQPSEPRDSAVYFCASGFGTDNEQFFGPGTRLTVL.

The gene calls are TRBV30 and TRBJ1-2; 11 bases align to TRBD1. V was clipped by 2 bases and J by 5 bases; unmatched bases: 10. Germline loops: CDR1 GTSNPN, CDR2 SVGIG (reference sequence). The CDR3 is 16 residues long. CDR3 protein: CAWSHTKGTGGYGYTF. Here the CDR3 DNA reads TGTGCCTGGAGTCACACGAAGGGGACAGGGGGATATGGCTACACCTTC.

The DNA of the CDR3 is TGTGCCAGCAGCCTCGGAGGGCAGCCCCAGCATTTT. Translating gives CASSLGGQPQHF. The chain combines TRBV6-2 or TRBV6-3 with TRBJ1-5; D remains ambiguous. Germline lookup yields CDR1 MNHEY and CDR2 SVGEGT. V was trimmed by 6 bases and J by 7 bases, leaving 10 bases between them. This CDR3 has 12 amino acids.

The rearrangement joins TRBV25-1 to TRBJ2-7; D is undetermined. V lost 8 bases to trimming and J lost 9 bases, with 8 bases between them. The CDR3 sequence is 9 residues long. Germline loops: CDR1 MGHDK, CDR2 SYGVNS. The DNA of the CDR3 is TGTGCCAGCCGCAGTGGGCAGTACTTC. It translates to CASRSGQYF.

This chain uses TRBV15 with TRBJ2-7; D not resolved. The V end lost 2 bases, the J end lost 5 bases, and 4 bases lay between the germline ends. The CDR3 sequence is 11 residues long. The germline gives CDR1 LNHNV, CDR2 YYDKDF (reference sequence). CDR3 loop: CATSRSDEQYF. The CDR3 coding sequence is TGTGCCACCAGCAGAAGTGACGAGCAGTACTTC. The full variable domain, completed using reference TRBV15 and TRBJ2-7, is DAMVIQNPRYQVTQFGKPVTLSCSQTLNHNVMYWYQQKSSQAPKLLFHYYDKDFNNEADTPDNFQSRRPNTSFCFLDIRSPGLGDTAMYLCATSRSDEQYFGPGTRLTVT.

CDR3 DNA: TGTGCCAGCACCCGATCGAGGGGAGTTCTTTTGGGCGGGGAGCTGTTTTTT. Protein sequence: CASTRSRGVLLGGELFF. The chain uses TRBV6-6 and TRBJ2-2; either TRBD1 or TRBD2 may supply D (5 bases each). With 7 bases removed from V and 7 bases from J, the gap between germline ends came to 25 bases. The germline gives CDR1 MNHNY, CDR2 SVGAGI (reference sequence). The CDR3 runs to 17 residues.

The chain employs TRBV5-1 and TRBJ1-4; D is uncertain. Germline assignment: CDR1 SGHRS and CDR2 YFSETQ. This CDR3 region has 17 residues. Between the trimmed V and J ends, which lost 0 bases and 0 bases, there was a span of 12 bases. The CDR3 sequence: CASSLGLSFATNEKLFF. The CDR3 DNA reads TGCGCCAGCAGCTTGGGACTGTCTTTTGCAACTAATGAAAAACTGTTTTTT.

The J gene is TRBJ1-4, the V gene TRBV6-6; D gene ambiguous. Trimming cost V 10 bases and J 4 bases, with 10 bases left between them. The CDR3 contains 12 residues. Germline loops: CDR1 MNHNY, CDR2 SVGAGI (reference sequence). CDR3 in amino acids: CATSAVNEKLFF. In DNA form, the CDR3 reads TGTGCCACCTCAGCCGTTAATGAAAAACTGTTTTTT.